Sequencing of this T cell receptor beta chain was carried out in a study of blood T cell repertoires in COVID-19. Study summary: COVID-19 samples from acute and convalescent phases originated in the United States, Italy and Spain.

The V gene end was trimmed by 4 bases and the J gene end by 2 bases; junction bases not matched to a gene: 5. CDR3 length: 14 amino acids. CDR1 SGHTA and CDR2 FQGNSA come from the germline V gene. Authors' data handling: Using reference gene primer amplification, nucleated cell counts were estimated. Measured with immunoSEQ multiplex PCR; TCRdb has only the in-frame clones, and not every one. For V, J and clone size, that table is used; D and trimming come from the DNA. The data show about 270,000 clones, with around 86% seen just once and about 1.6% held by the top ten. The rearrangement links TRBV7-2 to TRBJ2-7, with TRBD1 matching 7 bases. Sequencing input: peripheral blood. The origin of this receptor is a woman aged 60-70 years who had recovered from COVID-19. Here the CDR3 DNA reads TGTGCCAGCAGCTCCAAGACAGGGACCTACGAGCAGTACTTC. The encoded protein is CASSSKTGTYEQYF.